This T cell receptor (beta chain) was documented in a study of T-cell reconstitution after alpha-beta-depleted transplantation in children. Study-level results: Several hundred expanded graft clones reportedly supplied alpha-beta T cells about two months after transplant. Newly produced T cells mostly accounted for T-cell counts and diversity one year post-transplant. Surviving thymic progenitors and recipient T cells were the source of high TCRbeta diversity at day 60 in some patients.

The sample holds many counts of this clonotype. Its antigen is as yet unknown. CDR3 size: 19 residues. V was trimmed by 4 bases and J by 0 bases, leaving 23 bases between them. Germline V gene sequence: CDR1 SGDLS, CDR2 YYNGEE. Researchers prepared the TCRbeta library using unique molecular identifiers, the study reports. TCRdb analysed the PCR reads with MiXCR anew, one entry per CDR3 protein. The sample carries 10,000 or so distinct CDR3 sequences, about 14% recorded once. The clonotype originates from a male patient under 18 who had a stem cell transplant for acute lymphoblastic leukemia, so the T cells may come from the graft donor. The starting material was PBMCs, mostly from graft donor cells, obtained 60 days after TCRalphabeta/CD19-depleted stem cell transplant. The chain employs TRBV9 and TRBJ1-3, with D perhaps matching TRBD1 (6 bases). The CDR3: CASSPTPPGDIFSGNTIYF. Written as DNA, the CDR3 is TGTGCCAGCAGCCCCACTCCCCCCGGGGACATCTTCTCTGGAAACACCATATATTTT.